One sample yielded the 6 T cell receptor beta chains listed below, sequenced in a study of shared clonotypes between healthy human individuals. Libraries were prepared by immunoSEQ multiplex PCR; TCRdb keeps only in-frame clonotypes and omits some of them. Seen here are some 1,400,000 clones, around 95% observed once, and the top ten hold over 1%. The sequenced sample was naive CD4+ T cells sorted from blood. The subset here: CD45RA+ positively selected. The receptors shown here come from a man aged 30 to 45 in good health.

The chain uses TRBV6-1 and TRBJ1-1, with D tentatively TRBD1 (5 bases). The V gene lost 10 bases and the J gene lost 1 base, with 19 bases spanning the gap. The germline gives CDR1 MNHNS, CDR2 SASEGT. The CDR3 consists of 15 residues. CDR3 sequence: CATRGGSGENTEAFF. The CDR3 DNA reads TGTGCCACCCGGGGGGGTTCCGGGGAGAACACTGAAGCTTTCTTT.

The chain couples TRBV14 to TRBJ2-6; 10 bases agree with TRBD2. The V and J ends lost 4 bases and 0 bases, in that order; junction bases with no gene match: 9. The CDR3 runs 19 residues. Germline V gives CDR1 SGHDN, CDR2 FVKESK. The CDR3 nucleotides are TGTGCCAGCAGCCCCCTGCTAGCGGGAGTTAACTCTGGGGCCAACGTCCTGACTTTC. This translates into CASSPLLAGVNSGANVLTF.

The CDR3 nucleotides are TGTGCCAGTAGTACAGGGACAACTAATGAAAAACTGTTTTTT. Translating it yields CASSTGTTNEKLFF. The chain carries TRBV19 and TRBJ1-4, with D maybe TRBD1 (5 bases). Trimming cost V 4 bases and J 0 bases, with 6 bases left between them. Germline CDR1 reads LNHDA; CDR2 reads SQIVND (reference sequence). The CDR3 length is 14 residues.

Turning to this clone: Different DNA sequences within this sample yield the same CDR3. V and J are TRBV5-4 and TRBJ2-1, with 9 bases identical to TRBD1. This CDR3 has 15 residues. CDR1 SGHNT and CDR2 YYREEE come from the germline V gene (reference sequence). After removal of 4 bases from V and 3 bases from J, the junction contained 5 bases not matched to a gene. This CDR3 is CASSQGQGDYNEQFF. Written as DNA, the CDR3 is TGTGCCAGCAGCCAGGGACAGGGCGACTACAATGAGCAGTTCTTC.

This clone was counted a single time. CDR3 bases: TGTGCCAGCAGTTTTGCGGATACGCAGTATTTT. Residues: CASSFADTQYF. The chain has TRBV28 and TRBJ2-3, with D unresolved. The V end was cut by 3 bases, the J end by 6 bases, with 4 bases between. This CDR3 has 11 amino acids. Germline V gene data show CDR1 as MDHEN and CDR2 as SYDVKM.

DNA of the CDR3: TGCGCCAGCAGCTTGGGAGGGACATCCTCCTACGAGCAGTACTTC. Translation gives CASSLGGTSSYEQYF. V is TRBV5-1 and J is TRBJ2-7, with a possible D match to TRBD1 (6 bases). This CDR3 has 15 amino acids. V shed 0 bases and J shed 0 bases, with 10 bases lying between them. Looked up from germline, CDR1 is SGHRS and CDR2 is YFSETQ.